A selection of T cell receptor beta chains follows, all from one sample in a study of shared clonotypes between healthy human individuals. Some clones are missing from TCRdb's copy, which holds only in-frame ones; the method was immunoSEQ multiplex PCR. This table holds about 980,000 clones, 60% to 85% found once. Sequences were obtained from memory CD4+ T cells sorted from blood. The source is a man younger than 35 in good health. Both conserved end residues are part of each CDR3. The order of the fields is CDR3 protein, CDR3 DNA, D gene, J gene, clone size, V gene. The D gene is left open where the match is weak. Clone size appears in some rows only: once, few, many, or a class for an expanded clone.

CDR3: CASSYFEQGSYEQYF
DNA: TGTGCCAGCAGCTACTTCGAACAGGGTTCCTACGAGCAGTACTTC
D: .
J: TRBJ2-7
size: .
V: TRBV5-5

CDR3: CASSETFLNQPQHF
DNA: TGTGCCAGCAGTGAGACCTTTCTAAATCAGCCCCAGCATTTT
D: .
J: TRBJ1-5
size: .
V: TRBV6-4

CDR3: CTSSRGGRYGDEQFF
DNA: TGCACCAGCAGCCGAGGCGGGAGATACGGCGATGAGCAGTTCTTC
D: .
J: TRBJ2-1
size: .
V: TRBV1

CDR3: CASSLRQGRDEKLFF
DNA: TGTGCCAGCAGTCTTAGACAGGGAAGGGATGAAAAACTGTTTTTT
D: TRBD1
J: TRBJ1-4
size: .
V: TRBV27

CDR3: CASRPQGAISSYNEQFF
DNA: TGTGCCAGCAGGCCACAAGGGGCTATTAGCTCCTACAATGAGCAGTTCTTC
D: .
J: TRBJ2-1
size: .
V: TRBV27

CDR3: CASSLNGVQETQYF
DNA: TGTGCCAGCAGTCTCAACGGAGTCCAAGAGACCCAGTACTTC
D: .
J: TRBJ2-5
size: once
V: TRBV25-1

CDR3: CASSSNRGYEQYF
DNA: TGTGCCAGCAGCTCCAACAGGGGATACGAGCAGTACTTC
D: TRBD1
J: TRBJ2-7
size: .
V: TRBV11-1

CDR3: CASSLRLAGSNNEQFF
DNA: TGTGCCAGCTCACTCCGACTAGCGGGTTCGAACAATGAGCAGTTCTTC
D: TRBD2
J: TRBJ2-1
size: .
V: TRBV18

CDR3: CASTREASSYNEQFF
DNA: TGTGCCAGCACGAGGGAGGCCAGCTCCTACAATGAGCAGTTCTTC
D: .
J: TRBJ2-1
size: .
V: TRBV6-1

CDR3: CASTAPASDNNEQFF
DNA: TGTGCCAGCACCGCCCCGGCTAGCGATAACAATGAGCAGTTCTTC
D: .
J: TRBJ2-1
size: .
V: TRBV7-9

CDR3: CASTKGSSGANVLTF
DNA: TGTGCCAGTACCAAGGGTTCCTCTGGGGCCAACGTCCTGACTTTC
D: .
J: TRBJ2-6
size: .
V: TRBV19

CDR3: CASSQDGGTAGGFGTQYF
DNA: TGTGCCAGCAGCCAAGATGGTGGCACAGCGGGAGGATTTGGGACCCAGTACTTC
D: TRBD2
J: TRBJ2-5
size: .
V: TRBV4-2

CDR3: CASSWGTGGVGEQYF
DNA: TGTGCCAGCAGCTGGGGAACAGGGGGCGTAGGCGAGCAGTACTTC
D: TRBD1
J: TRBJ2-7
size: once
V: TRBV2

CDR3: CASSRTGDNYGYTF
DNA: TGTGCCAGCAGTCGGACAGGGGATAACTATGGCTACACCTTC
D: TRBD1
J: TRBJ1-2
size: once
V: TRBV9

CDR3: CASSQYPGQGTDTQYF
DNA: TGCGCCAGCAGCCAGTACCCGGGACAGGGGACAGATACGCAGTATTTT
D: TRBD1
J: TRBJ2-3
size: many
V: TRBV5-1

CDR3: CATSTGLAGSTGELFF
DNA: TGTGCCACCAGCACAGGACTAGCGGGGTCCACCGGGGAGCTGTTTTTT
D: TRBD2
J: TRBJ2-2
size: .
V: TRBV15

CDR3: CASSLGAVQETQYF
DNA: TGTGCCAGCAGCTTAGGGGCCGTTCAAGAGACCCAGTACTTC
D: .
J: TRBJ2-5
size: .
V: TRBV7-9

CDR3: CASSLGGFGSYEQYF
DNA: TGTGCCAGCAGCTTAGGAGGATTCGGATCCTACGAGCAGTACTTC
D: .
J: TRBJ2-7
size: once
V: TRBV7-2

CDR3: CASRSVGVETQYF
DNA: TGTGCCAGTAGATCGGTAGGGGTAGAGACCCAGTACTTC
D: .
J: TRBJ2-5
size: .
V: TRBV19

CDR3: CASSRQGADGGELFF
DNA: TGTGCCAGCAGCAGACAGGGGGCTGACGGCGGGGAGCTGTTTTTT
D: TRBD1
J: TRBJ2-2
size: few
V: TRBV7-6

CDR3: CASKGQISYEQYF
DNA: TGCGCCAGCAAGGGACAAATCTCCTACGAGCAGTACTTC
D: .
J: TRBJ2-7
size: .
V: TRBV10-2

CDR3: CASSLWTGRETQYF
DNA: TGTGCCAGCAGCTTATGGACAGGACGAGAGACCCAGTACTTC
D: TRBD1
J: TRBJ2-5
size: .
V: TRBV7-2

CDR3: CASSLAPGTSGHNEQFF
DNA: TGTGCCAGCAGCTTGGCCCCCGGGACTAGCGGCCACAATGAGCAGTTCTTC
D: TRBD2
J: TRBJ2-1
size: .
V: TRBV5-4

CDR3: CASSQMGQRYYGYTF
DNA: TGTGCCAGCAGCCAAATGGGACAGAGATACTATGGCTACACCTTC
D: TRBD1
J: TRBJ1-2
size: few
V: TRBV16

CDR3: CAWSVQGLGGYTF
DNA: TGTGCCTGGAGCGTACAGGGCCTCGGGGGCTACACCTTC
D: .
J: TRBJ1-2
size: .
V: TRBV30

CDR3: CAISESGGSNEKLFF
DNA: TGTGCCATCAGTGAATCGGGAGGAAGTAATGAAAAACTGTTTTTT
D: .
J: TRBJ1-4
size: .
V: TRBV10-3

CDR3: CASSEFGTSGLYEQYF
DNA: TGTGCCAGCAGTGAATTTGGGACTAGCGGTCTCTACGAGCAGTACTTC
D: TRBD2
J: TRBJ2-7
size: .
V: TRBV2

CDR3: CASSEGGRGLGETQYF
DNA: TGTGCCAGCAGTGAAGGGGGCAGGGGGCTGGGAGAGACCCAGTACTTC
D: TRBD1
J: TRBJ2-5
size: many
V: TRBV2

CDR3: CASSYESSGSLATQYF
DNA: TGTGCCAGCAGTTACGAGTCTAGCGGGAGTCTGGCTACGCAGTATTTT
D: TRBD2
J: TRBJ2-3
size: .
V: TRBV6-6

CDR3: CASSFRGNNSPLHF
DNA: TGTGCCAGCAGCTTTCGGGGAAATAATTCACCCCTCCACTTT
D: .
J: TRBJ1-6
size: .
V: TRBV5-4

CDR3: CASSLGRERTKNIQYF
DNA: TGTGCCAGCAGCTTGGGCAGGGAACGGACCAAAAACATTCAGTACTTC
D: .
J: TRBJ2-4
size: few
V: TRBV5-5

CDR3: CASIGRWGYGYTF
DNA: TGTGCCAGCATTGGCAGATGGGGCTATGGCTACACCTTC
D: .
J: TRBJ1-2
size: .
V: TRBV6-1

CDR3: CASTGLAGGSTGELFF
DNA: TGTGCCAGCACCGGACTAGCGGGAGGGAGCACCGGGGAGCTGTTTTTT
D: TRBD2
J: TRBJ2-2
size: .
V: TRBV11-2

CDR3: CASTTGGQPYEQYF
DNA: TGTGCCAGCACCACAGGGGGACAGCCCTACGAGCAGTACTTC
D: TRBD1
J: TRBJ2-7
size: .
V: TRBV6-1

CDR3: CASKSPYEQYF
DNA: TGTGCCAGCAAATCCCCCTACGAGCAGTACTTC
D: .
J: TRBJ2-7
size: .
V: TRBV28

CDR3: CAWSRTSGTDTQYF
DNA: TGTGCCTGGAGTCGGACTAGCGGCACAGATACGCAGTATTTT
D: TRBD2
J: TRBJ2-3
size: .
V: TRBV30

CDR3: CASISGPAGREQYF
DNA: TGTGCCAGCATCTCCGGGCCCGCCGGAAGGGAGCAGTACTTC
D: .
J: TRBJ2-7
size: .
V: TRBV6-5

CDR3: CASEWLAWADTQYF
DNA: TGTGCCAGCGAGTGGCTAGCGTGGGCAGATACGCAGTATTTT
D: .
J: TRBJ2-3
size: .
V: TRBV2

CDR3: CASSPGQGTPASPLHF
DNA: TGTGCCAGTAGTCCTGGACAGGGAACTCCTGCTTCACCCCTCCACTTT
D: TRBD1
J: TRBJ1-6
size: .
V: TRBV19

CDR3: CASSLREGGHTEAFF
DNA: TGCGCCAGCAGCTTGAGGGAGGGCGGACACACTGAAGCTTTCTTT
D: .
J: TRBJ1-1
size: .
V: TRBV5-1

CDR3: CASSRTSGTVDTQYF
DNA: TGTGCCAGCAGCCGGACTAGCGGGACTGTAGATACGCAGTATTTT
D: TRBD2
J: TRBJ2-3
size: .
V: TRBV7-2

CDR3: CASSLSSGVFNEQFF
DNA: TGTGCCAGCAGCTTATCTAGCGGGGTGTTTAATGAGCAGTTCTTC
D: TRBD2
J: TRBJ2-1
size: .
V: TRBV7-2

CDR3: CASSTQGATEAFF
DNA: TGCGCCAGCTCTACTCAGGGGGCGACTGAAGCTTTCTTT
D: TRBD1
J: TRBJ1-1
size: .
V: TRBV10-2

CDR3: CASSVGKVGEKLFF
DNA: TGTGCCAGCAGCGTAGGGAAGGTTGGTGAAAAACTGTTTTTT
D: .
J: TRBJ1-4
size: .
V: TRBV9

CDR3: CASSVGHNNEQFF
DNA: TGTGCCAGTAGCGTCGGGCATAACAATGAGCAGTTCTTC
D: .
J: TRBJ2-1
size: .
V: TRBV19

CDR3: CASSSSGQGKIYGYTF
DNA: TGTGCCAGCAGCTCCTCGGGACAGGGAAAAATATATGGCTACACCTTC
D: TRBD1
J: TRBJ1-2
size: .
V: TRBV7-8

CDR3: CASSPYGDIYGYTF
DNA: TGTGCCAGCAGTCCCTACGGTGACATCTATGGCTACACCTTC
D: .
J: TRBJ1-2
size: .
V: TRBV6-1

CDR3: CASSGDRNTEAFF
DNA: TGTGCCAGCTCAGGGGACAGGAACACTGAAGCTTTCTTT
D: TRBD1
J: TRBJ1-1
size: .
V: TRBV18

CDR3: CASSSLRRGVATEAFF
DNA: TGTGCCAGCAGTTCCCTCCGAAGGGGAGTGGCCACTGAAGCTTTCTTT
D: .
J: TRBJ1-1
size: many
V: TRBV6-5